Listed here are 5 T cell receptor beta chains from one sample, sequenced in a study of early T cells in non-severe SARS-CoV-2 infection. TCRdb itself ran the 5' RACE reads through MiXCR, one entry per CDR3 protein. The sample lists around 76,000 distinct CDR3 sequences, 12% occurring once. The sample was whole blood. The source is an adult who was a healthcare worker with PCR-confirmed SARS-CoV-2 infection or an uninfected control (not recorded which).

The table lists this clonotype with many counts. The genes are TRBV29-1 and TRBJ2-7, with D perhaps matching TRBD2 (6 bases). In germline, CDR1 is SQVTM, CDR2 ANQGSEA. Trimming removed 4 bases from V and 3 bases from J, with 10 bases in between. The CDR3 is made up of 12 amino acids. CDR3: CSVGGTLYEQYF. The CDR3 nucleotides read TGCAGCGTTGGAGGGACTCTCTACGAGCAGTACTTC.

The sample holds many counts of this clonotype. This rearrangement joins TRBV5-1 to TRBJ2-5; TRBD2 is a possible D gene (6 bases). Germline V gene sequence: CDR1 SGHRS, CDR2 YFSETQ. There are 16 residues in the CDR3. Trimming removed 4 bases at V and 2 bases at J, with 18 bases between. The CDR3 region is CASSKDGSGSQETQYF. CDR3 nucleotide sequence: TGCGCCAGCAGCAAGGACGGTAGCGGATCTCAAGAGACCCAGTACTTC. Full variable domain (outside the CDR3, taken from reference TRBV5-1 and TRBJ2-5): KAGVTQTPRYLIKTRGQQVTLSCSPISGHRSVSWYQQTPGQGLQFLFEYFSETQRNKGNFPGRFSGRQFSNSRSEMNVSTLELGDSALYLCASSKDGSGSQETQYFGPGTRLLVL.

In this sample, this clonotype turned up many times. The chain combines TRBV12-5 with TRBJ2-1, with a tentative D call TRBD1 (5 bases). Trimming left V 0 bases short and J 7 bases short, with 13 bases between. The CDR3 has 15 residues. The germline gives CDR1 LGHNT, CDR2 FRNRAP. The CDR3 region has the DNA TGTGCTAGTGGTTTGGTGCCAGGGTTGGGAAATGAGCAGTTCTTC. Amino acid sequence: CASGLVPGLGNEQFF.

This chain joins TRBV7-2 and TRBJ2-2; D possibly uses TRBD1 or TRBD2 (5 bases each). This CDR3 has 15 residues. The ends were cut back, 5 bases at V and 6 bases at J, with 16 bases in the middle. Germline V gene lookup returns CDR1 SGHTA and CDR2 FQGNSA. The CDR3 loop reads CASSERGGRAGELFF. CDR3 DNA: TGTGCCAGCAGCGAGCGTGGGGGACGAGCCGGGGAGCTGTTTTTT.

This clonotype was observed many times. This chain links TRBV27 with TRBJ1-5, with D possibly matching TRBD1 (5 bases). V dropped 6 bases and J dropped 6 bases, with 15 bases sitting between them. Germline loops: CDR1 MNHEY, CDR2 SMNVEV (reference sequence). The CDR3 loop spans 14 amino acids. CDR3 coding DNA: TGTGCCAGCAGACCTCAATACGGGGGTCAGCCCCAGCATTTT. It encodes CASRPQYGGQPQHF.